The 8 T cell receptor beta chains listed next were all sequenced from one sample in a study of long-term antiretroviral therapy in people with HIV. At the survey level, the v3.0 immunoSEQ assay was run. Using immunoSEQ multiplex PCR, the repertoire was profiled, and TCRdb retains in-frame clones only, with some absent. Of 20,000 to 30,000 clones listed, 70% to 85% are singletons. Specimen: unsorted PBMCs, collected 1.2 years after starting antiretroviral therapy. The receptors come from a woman between 35 and 50 years old with HIV.

This CDR3 reads CASSSGLAGGAYEQYF. Written as DNA, the CDR3 is TGTGCCAGCAGCTCCGGACTAGCGGGAGGGGCCTACGAGCAGTACTTC. The chain couples TRBV5-4 to TRBJ2-7, with 15 bases lining up with TRBD2. The length of the CDR3 is 16 residues. Germline values: CDR1 SGHNT, CDR2 YYREEE (reference sequence). V shed 3 bases, J shed 2 bases, and the junction held 3 bases outside the gene matches.

The chain employs TRBV6-5 and TRBJ2-7; 12 bases fit TRBD2. The germline CDR1 and CDR2 sequences are MNHEY and SVGAGI. Germline trimming cut 7 bases from V and 7 bases from J; bases unmatched to any gene: 8. CDR3 length equals 14 residues. Written as DNA, the CDR3 is TGTGCCAGCACCCGACTAGCGGGAGAGGGTGAGCAGTACTTC. It translates to CASTRLAGEGEQYF.

This chain connects TRBV10-2 to TRBJ1-1; TRBD1 agrees at 9 bases. The trim removed 6 bases at V and 3 bases at J, leaving 2 bases unmatched. Germline assignment: CDR1 WSHSY and CDR2 SAAADI. The CDR3 is made up of 13 amino acids. The CDR3 nucleotides read TGCGCCAGCAGAGACAGGGGGGACACTGAAGCTTTCTTT. Amino acids: CASRDRGDTEAFF.

V usage is TRBV7-2 and J usage is TRBJ1-5; 7 nucleotides match TRBD1. The junction had 7 bases not matched to a gene; V was cut back by 4 bases and J by 7 bases. The germline gives CDR1 SGHTA, CDR2 FQGNSA. The CDR3 length is 14 residues. The CDR3 DNA follows: TGTGCCAGCAGCTCGACAGGGACTAGACAGCCCCAGCATTTT. This codes for CASSSTGTRQPQHF.

This chain connects TRBV10-3 to TRBJ2-7; 7 bases align to TRBD1. From germline, CDR1 is ENHRY and CDR2 SYGVKD. This CDR3 is built from 13 residues. The trim removed 6 bases at V and 2 bases at J, leaving 4 bases unmatched. The CDR3 protein is CAISQGETYEQYF. The CDR3 DNA sequence: TGTGCCATCAGCCAGGGGGAGACCTACGAGCAGTACTTC.

This clone was recorded only once. The V gene is TRBV4-3, the J gene TRBJ1-1; 8 nucleotides line up with TRBD1. The CDR3 sequence is 14 residues long. Germline values: CDR1 LGHNA, CDR2 YSLEER. Unmatched junction bases numbered 1, after V lost 1 base and J lost 3 bases. The CDR3 protein is CASSQGTGYTEAFF. CDR3 nucleotides: TGCGCCAGCAGCCAAGGGACAGGGTACACTGAAGCTTTCTTT.

This clone turned up a few times. J is TRBJ2-3 and V is TRBV11-2, with a possible D match to TRBD2 (6 bases). Germline V gene data show CDR1 as SGHAT and CDR2 as FQNNGV. V was clipped by 6 bases and J by 5 bases, with 18 bases between them. This CDR3 has 15 residues. CDR3 sequence: CASRRLELARDTQYF. The CDR3, as DNA: TGTGCCAGCAGGAGATTGGAACTAGCAAGAGATACGCAGTATTTT.

The gene calls are TRBV12-5 and TRBJ2-5; tentatively, D is TRBD2 (6 bases). The CDR3 runs to 15 residues. Trimming took 5 bases from V and 4 from J, leaving 17 bases between them. Germline CDR1 and CDR2: LGHNT and FRNRAP. CDR3 residues: CASGPGQEGRETQYF. For the CDR3, the DNA is TGTGCTAGTGGTCCTGGTCAGGAGGGCCGAGAGACCCAGTACTTC.